The TCR beta chain under discussion was sequenced for a study of Ad26.COV2.S vaccination and SARS-CoV-2 variants. About the research overall: The donor participated in the COV1001 trial, in its Ad26.COV2.S arm. Into the muscle, Ad26.COV2.S was dosed once or twice, 56 days apart.

Treatment: about 20 received Ad26.COV2.S at low or high dose, single or two shots; five or six received placebo; per-sample allocation not given. Samples analyzed were those drawn on day 63 after the first vaccine or placebo injection. Worth noting for this clone: Its specificity is not known.

Germline assignment: CDR1 SGHRS and CDR2 YFSETQ. V lost 4 bases and J lost 5; bases outside the gene matches: 5. CDR3 length equals 15 residues. Whole-study results and caveats: Post-vaccination breadth of spike-specific CD8+ and CD4+ T cell responses was reportedly substantial. TCR breadth and depth estimates may have understated total T cell responses.

This table comes from immunoSEQ multiplex PCR, and its TCRdb copy is limited to in-frame clones, with some not included. The sample records about 420,000 clones, 70% to 90% being singletons. The sequencing here drew on peripheral blood, taken in a trial of Ad26.COV2.S vaccine versus placebo. The sequence was collected from a person between 18 and 59 years old who received the Ad26.COV2.S COVID-19 vaccine or a placebo. V is TRBV5-1 and J is TRBJ2-5; 13 bases are a match to TRBD2. CDR3 region: CASSPQTSGGETQYF. The CDR3 nucleotides read TGCGCCAGCAGCCCTCAGACTAGCGGGGGGGAGACCCAGTACTTC.